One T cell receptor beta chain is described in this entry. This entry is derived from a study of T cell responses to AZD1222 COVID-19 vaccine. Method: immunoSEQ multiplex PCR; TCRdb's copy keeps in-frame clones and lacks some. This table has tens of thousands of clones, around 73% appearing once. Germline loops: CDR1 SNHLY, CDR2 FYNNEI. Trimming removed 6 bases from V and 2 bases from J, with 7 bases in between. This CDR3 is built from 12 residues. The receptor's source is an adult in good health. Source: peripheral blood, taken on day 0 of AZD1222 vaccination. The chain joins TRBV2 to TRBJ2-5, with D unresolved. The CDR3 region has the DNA TGTGCCAGCAGCGCCCTGCAAGAGACCCAGTACTTC. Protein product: CASSALQETQYF.